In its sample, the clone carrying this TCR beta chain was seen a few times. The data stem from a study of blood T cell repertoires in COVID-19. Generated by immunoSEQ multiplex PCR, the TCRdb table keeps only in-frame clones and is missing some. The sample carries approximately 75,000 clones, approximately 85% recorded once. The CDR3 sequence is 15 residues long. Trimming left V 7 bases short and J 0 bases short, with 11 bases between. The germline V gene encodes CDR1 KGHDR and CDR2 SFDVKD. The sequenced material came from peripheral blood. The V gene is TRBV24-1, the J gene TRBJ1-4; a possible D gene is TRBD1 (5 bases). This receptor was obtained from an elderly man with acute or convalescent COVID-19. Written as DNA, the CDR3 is TGTGCCACCAGCCCGGGGGGTGCAACTAATGAAAAACTGTTTTTT. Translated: CATSPGGATNEKLFF.